The subject of this entry is one T cell receptor beta chain. This clone showed up just once. Its antigen target is currently unknown. There are no base qualities to consult, and no much larger clone falls within one base. The donors were healthy, HIV-negative adults with no recently reported acute infections or vaccinations. Every donor was a Caucasian adult living in Nashville, Tennessee, USA. CD4+ T cells were enriched by magnetic negative selection; naive cells were then positively selected on CD45RA, and the negative fraction formed the memory subset. Blood was obtained by leukapheresis, after which PBMCs were separated by Ficoll-Histopaque density gradient centrifugation and cryopreserved in liquid nitrogen vapor phase. Purity and quantity of every magnetically sorted T cell population were checked by analytical flow cytometry. From each sorted fraction, genomic DNA was isolated and quantified by UV absorbance on a Nanodrop 2000c.

This record comes from a study of shared clonotypes between healthy human individuals (dated by TCRdb to the early 2020s). For the wider study: Two women and a few men aged 18 to 49 years were included in the cohort. For each donor, three plates each were used for CD4 naive and CD4 memory, two plates were used for CD8 naive, and one plate was used for CD8 memory. The study deeply sequenced blood TCR repertoires of several healthy adults to estimate repertoire size and the extent of clonotype sharing between individuals. Libraries were prepared and TCR repertoires were sequenced by different laboratories using diverse techniques, in order to increase sequencing depth and limit assay-specific biases. Per donor, leukapheresis produced somewhere between about 0.94 and 9 billion PBMCs.

Using the deep immunoSEQ assay, multiplex PCR amplified TCR CDR3 regions from genomic DNA. For each cell subset, the extracted genomic DNA was distributed evenly across all wells of several immunoSEQ 96-well plates, and each plate served as one replicate. For sorted subsets, about 0.2 ug genomic DNA, equal to about 30,000 T cell genomes, was loaded into each replicate PCR. Purified libraries were quantified with a Qubit 3.0 fluorometer, sized on a Bioanalyzer 2100, and re-quantified with the KAPA Library Quantification kit. Every immunoSEQ 96-well plate was sequenced on a separate single-read 150-cycle Illumina NextSeq 550 flow cell. In the source study's methods: The immunoSEQ output contained only junctional sequences without quality scores, so filtering could not match that applied to full-length reads. Sequences were annotated with PyIR, a Python wrapper for IgBLAST v1.9, and V/J genes and CDR3 were assigned using IMGT germline references. Reads were filtered out if the reads had weak V/J assignments (E-value above 1e-6), no CDR3, stop codons, out-of-frame junctions, or ambiguous translated residues. V3J clonotypes were defined by identical inferred V gene, J gene, and CDR3 amino acid sequence. To compute the percentage overlap between repertoires, the number of shared unique clonotypes was divided by the size of the smaller repertoire. RTK rarefaction, the Chao1 estimator, and Recon v2.1 estimates of unobserved clonotypes were used to assess repertoire richness. For all TCRbeta clonotypes obtained by the gDNA method from several donors, generation probabilities were computed with OLGA. TCRdb took this table from immuneACCESS and kept in-frame rearrangements with V and J called. Such tables lack part of the clones; where checked against another copy, unresolved V genes explain under half of the gap, and the rest is unexplained. V, J and clone size are taken as reported in that table, and D and trimming were inferred from the DNA itself. The sample table holds more than 850,000 clones, of which around 78% were seen once. Jointly, the top ten make up around 0.47% of the sample.

General study outcomes and caveats: When a handful of donors were compared, the shared fraction of clonotypes was roughly 5% for naive CD4, over 3% for naive CD8, 2% to 2.5% for memory CD4, and less than 0.45% for memory CD8. Larger estimated clonotype richness was generally found for naive subsets than for memory subsets. Incomplete sequencing was indicated by rarefaction of sorted-subset datasets, despite the large sequencing depth. Pairwise subsampling led to the expectation that sequencing depth would affect the degree of clonotype sharing among donors. Compared with non-shared clonotypes, clonotypes shared by all four sorted-subset donors had higher generation probabilities. Sampling was restricted to blood, and TCR repertoires in tissue are likely to differ from TCR repertoires in blood. The small number of donors limited the genetic and exposure-history diversity represented.

V and J are truncated by 6 bases and 1 base respectively, leaving an intervening sequence of 13 bases. The CDR3 runs 15 residues from the cysteine to the phenylalanine. Just the 45-base CDR3 DNA is kept, in frame starting at base 1. In the germline V gene (reference sequence), CDR1 corresponds to SGHNT and CDR2 to YYREEE. Sample: memory CD4+ T cells from PBMCs. This sample's cell subset or site label indicates: CD45RA-negative fraction. The chain employs TRBV5-4 and TRBJ2-2; tentative D gene TRBD2, with 6 bases matching. This sequence originates from a man younger than 35 in good health. Some clones in this sample may be carry-over from other donors' samples. The CDR3 here reads CASTPGGENTGELFF. The DNA sequence is given as TGTGCCAGCACCCCCGGGGGTGAGAACACCGGGGAGCTGTTTTTT.